The present TCR beta chain was sequenced within a study of T cells in Graves' hyperthyroidism and ophthalmopathy. Study background: Pretreatment peripheral blood was obtained at initial diagnosis.

In this sample, this clonotype turned up many times. The TCR beta CDR3 regions underwent amplification using RNA transcripts as the source. First-round RT-PCR of the TCR CDR3 relied on the HTBI primer set. TCRdb recomputed calls from the multiplex PCR reads with MiXCR, one row per CDR3 protein. The data show around 700,000 distinct CDR3 sequences, with just over 35% seen just once and roughly 30% held by the top ten. When ophthalmopathy did not progress within 18 months, Graves' hyperthyroidism was considered stable. With a duration under 2 months, the hyperthyroidism was newly diagnosed in patients aged 18 to 65. Patients were excluded because of uncontrolled infection, other autoimmune disease, pregnancy or lactation. The CDR3 totals 12 residues. Trimming pared 1 base from V and 6 bases from J, leaving 4 bases between. Germline V gene data show CDR1 as SEHNR and CDR2 as FQNEAQ (reference sequence).

The rearrangement uses TRBV7-9 and TRBJ1-5; D gene uncertain. Material for sequencing was blood. The sequence came from a woman aged 40 to 49 with Graves' hyperthyroidism. CDR3 sequence: CASSLDVQPQHF. CDR3 nucleotide sequence: TGTGCCAGCAGCTTAGATGTTCAGCCCCAGCATTTT.